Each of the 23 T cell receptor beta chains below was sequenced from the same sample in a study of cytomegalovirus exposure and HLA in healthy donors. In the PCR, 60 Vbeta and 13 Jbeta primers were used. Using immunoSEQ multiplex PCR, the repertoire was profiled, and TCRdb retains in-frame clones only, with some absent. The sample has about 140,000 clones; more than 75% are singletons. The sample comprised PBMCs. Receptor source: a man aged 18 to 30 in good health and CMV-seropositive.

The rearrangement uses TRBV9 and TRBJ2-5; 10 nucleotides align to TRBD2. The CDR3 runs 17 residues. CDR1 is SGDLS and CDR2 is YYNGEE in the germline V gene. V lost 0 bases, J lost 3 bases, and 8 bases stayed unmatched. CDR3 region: CASSVGPSGRGKETQYF. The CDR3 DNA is TGTGCCAGCAGCGTAGGTCCTAGCGGGAGAGGAAAAGAGACCCAGTACTTC.

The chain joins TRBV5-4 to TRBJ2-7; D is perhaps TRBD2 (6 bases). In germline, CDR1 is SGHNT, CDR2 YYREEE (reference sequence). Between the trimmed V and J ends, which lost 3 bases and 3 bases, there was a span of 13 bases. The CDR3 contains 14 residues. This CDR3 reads CASSWERADYEQYF. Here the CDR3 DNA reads TGTGCCAGCAGCTGGGAGCGGGCCGACTACGAGCAGTACTTC.

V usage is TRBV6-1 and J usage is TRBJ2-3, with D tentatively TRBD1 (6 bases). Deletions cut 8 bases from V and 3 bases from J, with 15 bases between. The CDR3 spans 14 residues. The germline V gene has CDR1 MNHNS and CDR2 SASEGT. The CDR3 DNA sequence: TGTGCCAGCTCTCGATGGCAGGGGACAGATACGCAGTATTTT. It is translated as CASSRWQGTDTQYF.

The DNA for the CDR3 is TGTGCCAGCAGCTTAGATTTTCACGTCAGGTCTCACTCTGGGGCCAACGTCCTGACTTTC. As protein: CASSLDFHVRSHSGANVLTF. The chain carries TRBV11-2 and TRBJ2-6; D uncertain. Per the germline V gene, CDR1 is SGHAT and CDR2 is FQNNGV. This CDR3 has 20 amino acids. The V end was cut by 0 bases, the J end by 0 bases, with 18 bases between.

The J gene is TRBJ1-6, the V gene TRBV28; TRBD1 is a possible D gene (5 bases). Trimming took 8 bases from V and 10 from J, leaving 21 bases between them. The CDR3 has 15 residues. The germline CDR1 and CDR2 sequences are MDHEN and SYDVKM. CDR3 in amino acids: CASRGGFGVGSPLHF. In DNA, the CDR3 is TGTGCCAGCCGGGGGGGGTTTGGAGTAGGCTCACCCCTCCACTTT.

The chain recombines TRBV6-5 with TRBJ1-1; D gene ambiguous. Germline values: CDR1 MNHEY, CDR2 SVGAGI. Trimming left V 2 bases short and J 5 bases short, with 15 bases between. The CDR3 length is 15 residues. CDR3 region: CASSYGRGWTTEAFF. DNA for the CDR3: TGTGCCAGCAGTTACGGGCGGGGATGGACTACTGAAGCTTTCTTT.

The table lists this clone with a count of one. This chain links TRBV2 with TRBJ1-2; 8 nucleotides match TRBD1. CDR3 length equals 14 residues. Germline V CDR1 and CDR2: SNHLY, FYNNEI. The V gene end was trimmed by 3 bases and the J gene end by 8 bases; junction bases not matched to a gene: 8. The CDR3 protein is CASSDLPGGYGYTF. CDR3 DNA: TGTGCCAGCAGTGATCTGCCAGGGGGCTACGGCTACACCTTC.

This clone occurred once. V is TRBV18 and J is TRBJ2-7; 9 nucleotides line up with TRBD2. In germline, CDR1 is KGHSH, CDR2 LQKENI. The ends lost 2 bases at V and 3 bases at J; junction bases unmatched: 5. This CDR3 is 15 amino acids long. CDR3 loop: CASSPLSSGNYEQYF. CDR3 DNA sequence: TGTGCCAGCTCACCATTATCTAGCGGGAACTACGAGCAGTACTTC.

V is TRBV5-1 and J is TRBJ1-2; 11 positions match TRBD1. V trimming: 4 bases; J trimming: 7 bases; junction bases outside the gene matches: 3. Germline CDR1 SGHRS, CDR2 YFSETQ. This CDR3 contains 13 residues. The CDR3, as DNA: TGCGCCAGCAGCGAAGGGACAGGGGGTGGCTACACCTTC. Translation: CASSEGTGGGYTF.

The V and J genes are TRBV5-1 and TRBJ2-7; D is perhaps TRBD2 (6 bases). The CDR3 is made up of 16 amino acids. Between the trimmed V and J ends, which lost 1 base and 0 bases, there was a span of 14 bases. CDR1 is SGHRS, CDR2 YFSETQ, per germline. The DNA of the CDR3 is TGCGCCAGCAGCTTGTCTAAGGAGGGAGACTCCTACGAGCAGTACTTC. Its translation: CASSLSKEGDSYEQYF.

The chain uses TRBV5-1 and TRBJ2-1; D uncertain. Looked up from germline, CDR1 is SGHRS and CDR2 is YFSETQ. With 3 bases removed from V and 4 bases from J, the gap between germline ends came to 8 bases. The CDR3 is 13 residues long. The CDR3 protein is CASSWSDYNEQFF. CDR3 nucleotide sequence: TGCGCCAGCAGCTGGAGTGATTACAATGAGCAGTTCTTC.

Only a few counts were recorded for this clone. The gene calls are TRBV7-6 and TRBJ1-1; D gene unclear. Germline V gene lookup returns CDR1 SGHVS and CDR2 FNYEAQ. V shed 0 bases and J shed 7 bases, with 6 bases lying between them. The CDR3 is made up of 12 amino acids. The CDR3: CASSLAEGEAFF. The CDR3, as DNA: TGTGCCAGCAGCTTAGCGGAGGGTGAAGCTTTCTTT.

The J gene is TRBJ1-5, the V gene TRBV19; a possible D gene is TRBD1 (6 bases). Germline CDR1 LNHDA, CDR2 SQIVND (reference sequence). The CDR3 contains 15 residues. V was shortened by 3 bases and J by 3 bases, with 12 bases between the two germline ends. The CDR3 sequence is CASSMDRRYNQPQHF. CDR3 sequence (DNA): TGTGCCAGTAGTATGGACAGAAGATACAATCAGCCCCAGCATTTT.

CDR3 nucleotides: TGTGCCAGCAGCCCTAGGACTAGCGGCTTCTACAATGAGCAGTTCTTC. It specifies CASSPRTSGFYNEQFF. V usage is TRBV2 and J usage is TRBJ2-1; 10 nucleotides align to TRBD2. Germline lookup yields CDR1 SNHLY and CDR2 FYNNEI. The CDR3 has 16 amino acids. V lost 6 bases, J lost 3 bases, and 8 bases stayed unmatched.

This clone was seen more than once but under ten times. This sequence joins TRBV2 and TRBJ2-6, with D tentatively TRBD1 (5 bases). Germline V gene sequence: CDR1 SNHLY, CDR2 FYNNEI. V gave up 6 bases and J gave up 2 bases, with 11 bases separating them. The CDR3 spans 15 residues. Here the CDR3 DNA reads TGTGCCAGCAGGCGAAGGGGAACTGGGGCCAACGTCCTGACTTTC. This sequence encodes CASRRRGTGANVLTF.

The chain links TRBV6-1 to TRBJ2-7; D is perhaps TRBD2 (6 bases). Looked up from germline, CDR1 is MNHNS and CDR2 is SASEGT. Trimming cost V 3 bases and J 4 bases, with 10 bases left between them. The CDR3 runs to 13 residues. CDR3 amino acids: CASSDIGGYEQYF. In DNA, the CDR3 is TGTGCCAGCAGTGATATTGGAGGGTACGAGCAGTACTTC.

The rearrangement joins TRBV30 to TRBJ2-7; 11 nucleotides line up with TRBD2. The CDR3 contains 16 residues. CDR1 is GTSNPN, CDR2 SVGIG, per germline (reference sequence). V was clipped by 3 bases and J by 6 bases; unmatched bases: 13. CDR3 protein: CAWRTRAGLAGGEQYF. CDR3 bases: TGTGCCTGGAGGACCCGGGCGGGGCTAGCGGGAGGCGAGCAGTACTTC. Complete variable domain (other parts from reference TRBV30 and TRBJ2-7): SQTIHQWPATLVQPVGSPLSLECTVEGTSNPNLYWYRQAAGRGLQLLFYSVGIGQISSEVPQNLSASRPQDRQFILSSKKLLLSDSGFYLCAWRTRAGLAGGEQYFGPGTRLTVT.

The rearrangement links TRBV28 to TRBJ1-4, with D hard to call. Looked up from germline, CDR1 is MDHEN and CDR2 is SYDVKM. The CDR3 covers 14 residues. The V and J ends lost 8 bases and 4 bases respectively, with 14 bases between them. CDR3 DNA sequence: TGTGCCAGCGTCCGGGAGCCTCGTAATGAAAAACTGTTTTTT. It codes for CASVREPRNEKLFF.

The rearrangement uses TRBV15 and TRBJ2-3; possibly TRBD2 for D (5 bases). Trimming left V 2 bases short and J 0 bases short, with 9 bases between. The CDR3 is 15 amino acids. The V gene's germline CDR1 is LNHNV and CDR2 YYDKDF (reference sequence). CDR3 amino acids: CATSRRRVSTDTQYF. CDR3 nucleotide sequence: TGTGCCACCAGCAGACGGCGGGTTAGCACAGATACGCAGTATTTT.

The CDR3 loop reads CASREQGVHNSPLHF. DNA of the CDR3: TGTGCCAGCAGGGAACAGGGGGTCCATAATTCACCCCTCCACTTT. The chain employs TRBV6-6 and TRBJ1-6; 8 nucleotides align to TRBD1. This CDR3 is 15 amino acids long. Germline V gives CDR1 MNHNY, CDR2 SVGAGI (reference sequence). The V segment lost 6 bases and the J segment 5 bases; nucleotides outside the gene matches: 6.

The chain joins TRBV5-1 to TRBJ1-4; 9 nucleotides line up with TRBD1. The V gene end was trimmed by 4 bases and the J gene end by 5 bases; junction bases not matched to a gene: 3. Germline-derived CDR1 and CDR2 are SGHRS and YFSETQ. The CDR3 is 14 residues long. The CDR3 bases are TGCGCCAGCAGCGTCGGGACAGGGAATGAAAAACTGTTTTTT. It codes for CASSVGTGNEKLFF.

CDR3 protein: CASSDGTSGSQETQYF. DNA of the CDR3: TGTGCCAGCAGTGACGGAACTAGCGGGAGTCAAGAGACCCAGTACTTC. The rearrangement joins TRBV6-1 to TRBJ2-5, with 11 positions matching TRBD2. This CDR3 is 16 amino acids long. After removal of 3 bases from V and 2 bases from J, the junction contained 5 bases not matched to a gene. CDR1 and CDR2 (germline): MNHNS, SASEGT.

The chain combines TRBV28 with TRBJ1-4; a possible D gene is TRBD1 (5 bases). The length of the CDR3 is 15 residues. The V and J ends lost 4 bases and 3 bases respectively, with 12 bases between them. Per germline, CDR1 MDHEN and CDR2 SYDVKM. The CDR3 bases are TGTGCCAGCAGTTGGACCGACAGACCTAATGAAAAACTGTTTTTT. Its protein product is CASSWTDRPNEKLFF.